This T cell receptor beta chain originates from a study of CD8+CD57+ T cells in acquired aplastic anemia (dated by TCRdb to the late 2010s). Background for the entire study: DNA extracted from sorted CD4+ and CD8+ cells had a mean of roughly 3.4 ug, with a range of about 0.18 to 27.4 ug. An average of around 9.8 million reads for CD4+ cells and approximately 11 million reads for CD8+ cells was obtained from healthy donor samples. Points the paper makes about the study in general: Roughly 30 CD8+ CDR3 sequences were shared between patients and controls but appeared highly expressed in patients and within their immunodominant clones. No significant difference in CD8+ Simpson's diversity was found between patients and healthy controls (P=0.060).

The study deep-sequenced TCR repertoires of sorted CD4+ and CD8+ blood T cells from severe aplastic anemia patients and healthy subjects. Ficoll-Paque density gradient centrifugation was used to isolate peripheral blood mononuclear cells. Before DNA was extracted, CD4+ and CD8+ T cells were sorted using either FACS or magnetic beads. Its CDR3 holds 14 amino acids, cysteine through phenylalanine. Only CDR3 DNA remains: 42 bases, in frame from the first base. CDR1 DFQATT and CDR2 SNEGSKA were looked up in the germline V gene (reference sequence). At the junction V is shortened by 8 bases and J by 3 bases; bases outside the gene matches: 12. A word on this clonotype: Its antigen specificity is not known. Base-call qualities are not available, and no considerably larger clone is one nucleotide away.

Profiling of TCR beta VDJ combinations and CDR3 sequences used genomic DNA as the template. TCR repertoire sequencing was run on an Illumina HiSeq 2000. The original methods were these. TRBV/TRBJ rearrangement plots, CDR3 size and DJ length profiles, and Simpson's diversity index were used to evaluate the repertoires. The most abundant DNA sequence in the deep sequencing data was defined as the immunodominant clone. CDR3 amino acid sequences were checked for sharing across subjects and were also compared against the VDJdb database and published repertoires. TCRdb trimmed the raw reads at Q25, called clones with MiXCR and kept productive beta chains. CDR3 protein sequences are deduplicated, and each keeps its most common genes and DNA. The V and J calls were not made by the authors but by TCRdb's processing. A total of under 250,000 distinct CDR3 sequences appear in this sample, 34% of them only once. The ten largest clones represent roughly 1.1% of the sample.

This receptor was identified in a human donor in good health, serving as a control. Sequenced material: sorted CD4+, CD8+, or CD8+CD57+ T cells (not recorded which) from PBMCs. The V gene is TRBV20-1 and the J gene is TRBJ1-2, with 7 bases in between that match TRBD1. The DNA reads as follows: TGCAGTCTAGACAGGGTTGGGAAGGACTATGGCTACACCTTC. This codes for CSLDRVGKDYGYTF.